These 14 T cell receptor beta chains came from one sample sequenced in a study of spatial heterogeneity in lung cancer. The antigens these receptors bind are not known. Findings and caveats of the study: It was found that expanded intratumoral alpha and beta TCR counts tracked tumor mutation counts.

Sample time point: sample taken at primary tumor resection. TCRdb analysed the 5' RACE reads with MiXCR anew, one entry per CDR3 protein. The sample has about 13,000 distinct CDR3 sequences; less than 4.5% are singletons. The sequenced sample was lung tumor tissue, obtained at surgery. These receptor sequences come from a male donor with early-stage non-small cell lung cancer.

The rearrangement uses TRBV15 and TRBJ2-5; 13 bases align to TRBD2. The junction had 7 bases not matched to a gene; V was cut back by 5 bases and J by 7 bases. CDR1 and CDR2 (germline): LNHNV, YYDKDF (reference sequence). This CDR3 region has 15 residues. CDR3 DNA: TGTGCCACCAGCCGGACTAGCGGGGGTCTCCGGACCCAGTACTTC. It encodes CATSRTSGGLRTQYF.

This clonotype was observed many times. The chain is built from TRBV5-1 and TRBJ2-7; D is undetermined. Germline CDR1 is SGHRS and CDR2 is YFSETQ. The CDR3 consists of 14 residues. V dropped 3 bases and J dropped 12 bases, with 22 bases sitting between them. CDR3 bases: TGCGCCAGCAGCTCTGGCCAGCGCTTTACTCGTTGGTACGTC. Translating it yields CASSSGQRFTRWYV.

This clonotype was observed many times. This chain connects TRBV7-2 to TRBJ2-7, with D possibly being TRBD2 (6 bases). From germline, CDR1 is SGHTA and CDR2 FQGNSA. The V end was cut by 5 bases, the J end by 3 bases, with 14 bases between. This CDR3 region has 14 residues. CDR3: CASSKSRDFYEQYF. For the CDR3, the DNA is TGTGCCAGCAGCAAAAGCCGGGACTTCTACGAGCAGTACTTC.

This clonotype was seen many times. This chain links TRBV19 with TRBJ1-2; 8 bases match TRBD1. Germline values: CDR1 LNHDA, CDR2 SQIVND (reference sequence). This CDR3 comprises 13 residues. Trimming cost V 8 bases and J 6 bases; bases outside gene matches: 8. The CDR3 region is CASSRQGLDGYTF. The CDR3, as DNA: TGTGCCAGTTCCAGACAGGGGCTGGATGGCTACACCTTC.

The chain has TRBV9 and TRBJ1-2; no clear D. The germline V gene has CDR1 SGDLS and CDR2 YYNGEE. Trimming removed 0 bases from V and 4 bases from J, with 10 bases in between. This CDR3 is 14 amino acids long. CDR3: CASSVDRGAYGYTF. The DNA for the CDR3 is TGTGCCAGCAGCGTAGACCGCGGCGCCTATGGCTACACCTTC.

This clonotype was found many times. This sequence joins TRBV20-1 and TRBJ2-3, with TRBD1 matching over 7 bases. V lost 4 bases and J lost 4; bases outside the gene matches: 8. Germline values: CDR1 DFQATT, CDR2 SNEGSKA (reference sequence). The CDR3 covers 14 residues. CDR3 amino acids: CSANRGGRADTQYF. DNA of the CDR3: TGCAGTGCTAACAGGGGTGGTCGCGCAGATACGCAGTATTTT.

There are a few counts of this clonotype. This chain links TRBV3-1 with TRBJ2-3, with D possibly being TRBD2 (5 bases). CDR1 and CDR2 from the germline V gene are LGHDT and YNNKEL (reference sequence). There are 14 residues in the CDR3. V shed 3 bases and J shed 1 base, with 8 bases lying between them. The CDR3 spells CASSQDWRTDTQYF. Written as DNA, the CDR3 is TGTGCCAGCAGCCAGGACTGGCGCACAGATACGCAGTATTTT.

This clonotype was detected ten times or more. This chain links TRBV29-1 with TRBJ2-1; the match to TRBD2 covers 7 bases. The junction had 2 bases not matched to a gene; V was cut back by 2 bases and J by 1 base. Germline V gives CDR1 SQVTM, CDR2 ANQGSEA. The CDR3 is 14 amino acids. The CDR3 loop is CSVELGGSYNEQFF. For the CDR3, the DNA is TGCAGCGTTGAATTGGGGGGGTCCTACAATGAGCAGTTCTTC.

This clonotype appeared many times. This chain uses TRBV20-1 with TRBJ1-2; D might be TRBD1 (6 bases). CDR3 length equals 15 residues. Germline V gene sequence: CDR1 DFQATT, CDR2 SNEGSKA (reference sequence). V shed 0 bases and J shed 5 bases, with 16 bases lying between them. The CDR3 nucleotides are TGCAGTGCTAGAGAGCCAGGGGCTTCTGGATATGGCTACACCTTC. Translation: CSAREPGASGYGYTF.

This clonotype was seen at least ten times. The V gene is TRBV20-1, the J gene TRBJ2-3, with D possibly TRBD2 on 6 matching bases. This CDR3 region has 17 residues. Trimming removed 2 bases at V and 1 base at J, with 19 bases between. The V gene's germline CDR1 is DFQATT and CDR2 SNEGSKA (reference sequence). The CDR3 coding sequence is TGCAGTGCTAGACCCACCTTGCGGGATGCGGGCACAGATACGCAGTATTTT. As protein: CSARPTLRDAGTDTQYF.

In its sample, this clonotype was seen a few times. The rearrangement links TRBV7-2 to TRBJ2-5, with D maybe TRBD1 (5 bases). This CDR3 spans 16 amino acids. Per the germline V gene, CDR1 is SGHTA and CDR2 is FQGNSA. The V gene lost 3 bases and the J gene lost 4 bases, with 18 bases spanning the gap. The CDR3: CASSLSRDSRRETQYF. The CDR3 DNA reads TGTGCCAGCAGCTTGTCCCGAGACAGCAGACGAGAGACCCAGTACTTC.

This clonotype was seen a handful of times. This rearrangement joins TRBV6-5 to TRBJ2-1; 7 nucleotides line up with TRBD2. V lost 5 bases to trimming and J lost 7 bases; unmatched junction nucleotides: 8. Germline V gives CDR1 MNHEY, CDR2 SVGAGI. The CDR3 covers 14 residues. CDR3 sequence (DNA): TGTGCCAGCAGTCGGCGGGGGAGGAGGAATGAGCAGTTCTTC. As protein: CASSRRGRRNEQFF.

This clonotype was seen repeatedly, ten times or more. The chain joins TRBV5-1 to TRBJ1-2; 7 bases are a match to TRBD1. CDR1 and CDR2 (germline): SGHRS, YFSETQ. This CDR3 contains 14 residues. Trimming took 3 bases from V and 3 from J; bases not matched to a gene: 5. CDR3 loop: CASSSQTGYYGYTF. The DNA of the CDR3 is TGCGCCAGCAGCTCACAGACAGGGTACTATGGCTACACCTTC.

This clonotype came up many times. The chain uses TRBV20-1 and TRBJ1-1; no firm D call. CDR1 and CDR2 from the germline V gene are DFQATT and SNEGSKA (reference sequence). This CDR3 has 14 amino acids. V was clipped by 3 bases and J by 3 bases, with 14 bases between them. The CDR3 region has the DNA TGCAGTGCTAGGGATCGGGTAATCTACACTGAAGCTTTCTTT. This sequence encodes CSARDRVIYTEAFF.